The T cell receptor (beta chain) under discussion was sequenced for a study of blood T cell repertoires in COVID-19. As for the study in general: From T cells, B-cell-depleted T cells, or PBMCs came the material, which was cDNA or gDNA.

The CDR3 is made up of 17 amino acids. Losses at the gene ends were 2 bases for V and 5 bases for J; bases not matched to a gene: 11. CDR1 and CDR2 (germline): SGDLS, YYNGEE. Per the study methods: Nucleated cell number was recorded as an estimate derived from reference gene primer amplification. Sequenced by immunoSEQ multiplex PCR; TCRdb stores in-frame clones only, minus some. V, J and clone size are those of that table, while D and trimming were read from the DNA. The sample shows some 240,000 clones, around 81% of them seen only once. What was sequenced was PBMCs or T cells enriched from blood (not recorded which). The chain is built from TRBV9 and TRBJ2-2; 8 positions match TRBD1. The TCR originated in a man in his fifties or sixties who had recovered from COVID-19. The CDR3 coding sequence is TGTGCCAGCAGCGTGCAGCAGGGGGCCCCTAGGACCGGGGAGCTGTTTTTT. It encodes CASSVQQGAPRTGELFF.